This T cell receptor beta chain was documented in a study of CD4+ T cells in melanoma. Profiling relied on immunoSEQ multiplex PCR, and the TCRdb table lists in-frame clones only, not all of them. Of more than 8,500 clones in the sample, approximately 70% are singletons; the top ten hold approximately 15%. This clonotype was obtained from a human donor with melanoma. The sequenced sample was cells from a culture (not recorded whether cultured in vitro).

The CDR3 nucleotides read TGTGCCAGCAGCCAACGGGCAGGCTCTGGGGCCAACGTCCTGACTTTC. Amino acids: CASSQRAGSGANVLTF. The chain recombines TRBV7-3 with TRBJ2-6, with D unresolved. The CDR3 loop spans 16 amino acids. CDR1 is SGHTA and CDR2 is FQGTGA in the germline V gene. Trimming stripped 5 bases from V and 0 bases from J, with 11 bases between.